This is a list of T cell receptor beta chains from one sample in a study of human T cells and chemical hapten exposure. Each CDR3 protein is one row after TCRdb ran MiXCR on the RACE reads. The repertoire includes tens of thousands of distinct CDR3 sequences, approximately 9.5% of them detected once, and around 15% sits in the top ten. Here the sequenced sample was whole blood, taken in connection with sensitization to the hapten diphenylcyclopropenone (DPC). The receptors derive from a woman aged 25 to 45 with alopecia areata. Some clones in this sample may be carry-over from other donors' samples. The CDR3 runs from the conserved cysteine through the conserved F or W. D genes are given only for firm matches. The size entry is marked missing in some rows and otherwise reads once, few, many or a size class.

D gene	clone size	J gene	V gene	CDR3 DNA	CDR3 protein
TRBD2	few	TRBJ2-1	TRBV10-3	TGTGCCATCTCCAGGACTAGCGAGGGTGAGCAGTTCTTC	CAISRTSEGEQFF
TRBD2	NA	TRBJ2-7	TRBV28	TGTGCCAGCAGTTTGCTAACAACTAGCGGGGAATCCTACGAGCAGTACTTC	CASSLLTTSGESYEQYF
TRBD2	NA	TRBJ2-7	TRBV7-2	TGTGCCAGCAGCCCAACTAGCGGGGGGGCCGGTGGCGAGCAGTACTTC	CASSPTSGGAGGEQYF
NA	few	TRBJ2-3	TRBV11-3	TGTGCCAGCAGCTTAGGGCAGGCGTTCACAGATACGCAGTATTTT	CASSLGQAFTDTQYF
TRBD1	many	TRBJ1-3	TRBV6-5	TGTGCCAGCAGTTACACGGGACAGGGGCCCTCTGGAAACACCATATATTTT	CASSYTGQGPSGNTIYF
NA	NA	TRBJ2-7	TRBV28	TGTGCCACCCTTAGGAGCTCCTACGAGCAGTACTTC	CATLRSSYEQYF
NA	few	TRBJ1-1	TRBV4-2	TGTGCCAGCAGACCACCAGGAGAAACGAACACTGAAGCTTTCTTT	CASRPPGETNTEAFF
NA	NA	TRBJ1-2	TRBV28	TGTGCCAGCAGTCAGGGGTTGGGAGATGGCTACACCTTC	CASSQGLGDGYTF
NA	NA	TRBJ1-3	TRBV28	TGTGCCAGCAGTACAGTGGGGGCTGGAAACACCATATATTTT	CASSTVGAGNTIYF
NA	NA	TRBJ1-1	TRBV19	TGTGCCAGTAGTACCACTACTCTCCCCGGACGTCGGGAAGCTTTCTTT	CASSTTTLPGRREAFF
NA	many	TRBJ2-7	TRBV2	TGTGCCAGCAGTGAAAGAGACGAGCAGTACTTC	CASSERDEQYF
TRBD2	many	TRBJ2-5	TRBV6-5	TGTGCCAGCAGTTACTGGAGGACTAGCGGCCAAGAGACCCAGTACTTC	CASSYWRTSGQETQYF
NA	NA	TRBJ2-1	TRBV11-3	TGTGCCAGCAGCCCTAGGGGAAAGGGCCTCAATGAGCAGTTCTTC	CASSPRGKGLNEQFF
NA	many	TRBJ1-4	TRBV2	TGTGCCAGCATGAGGTCGAATCCGGCAACTAATGAAAAACTGTTTTTT	CASMRSNPATNEKLFF
NA	many	TRBJ1-1	TRBV28	TGTGCCAGCAGTCCGCCCGGCGCTTTGAACACTGAAGCTTTCTTT	CASSPPGALNTEAFF
TRBD1	many	TRBJ2-1	TRBV10-3	TGTGCCATCAGTGATCTAGACAGGGCCCAGTTCTTC	CAISDLDRAQFF
TRBD1	few	TRBJ2-1	TRBV20-1	TGCAGTGCTCAGACAGGGGAACGCTACAATGAGCAGTTCTTC	CSAQTGERYNEQFF
NA	many	TRBJ1-6	TRBV19	TGTGCCAGTAGTATCGGGGCTTCACCCCTCCACTTT	CASSIGASPLHF
NA	NA	TRBJ2-4	TRBV28	TGTGCCAGCAGCACCTCGCCCCCATACATTCAGTACTTC	CASSTSPPYIQYF
NA	many	TRBJ1-2	TRBV5-6	TGTGCCAGCAACCGGGAGTCTCTAAAAAACTATGGCTACACCTTC	CASNRESLKNYGYTF
NA	NA	TRBJ2-7	TRBV4-2	TGTGCCAGCAGCCAACCCGTGGGCCTGACTAGCTCCTACGAGCAGTACTTC	CASSQPVGLTSSYEQYF
TRBD2	NA	TRBJ2-1	TRBV14	TGTGCCAGCAGCCAAGGGGAGACGGCTAGCGGGGGGCATGAGCAGTTCTTC	CASSQGETASGGHEQFF
NA	few	TRBJ1-2	TRBV7-6	TGTGCCAGCAGCCCGATCTCGGGACATCGTGTCTATGGCTACACCTTC	CASSPISGHRVYGYTF
TRBD1	many	TRBJ1-5	TRBV5-5	TGTGCCAGCAGCTGGGACAGAGATCAGCCCCAGCATTTT	CASSWDRDQPQHF
TRBD1	few	TRBJ2-5	TRBV5-6	TGTGCCAGCAGCGGGGGACAGCAAGAGACCCAGTACTTC	CASSGGQQETQYF
TRBD1	few	TRBJ2-1	TRBV18	TGTGCCAGCTCACCATCCCGGACAGGGAAACTTGAGCAGTTCTTC	CASSPSRTGKLEQFF
NA	few	TRBJ1-6	TRBV12-3/TRBV12-4	TGTGCCAGCAGTGCGGGGGAAGGACGGTCACCCCTCCACTTT	CASSAGEGRSPLHF
TRBD1	few	TRBJ2-7	TRBV6-1	TGTGCCAGCAGTACCGGGACAGGGAGATACGAGCAGTACTTC	CASSTGTGRYEQYF
TRBD1	few	TRBJ2-7	TRBV5-1	TGCGCCAGCAGCTTCCTGGGACAGGGCGAGTACGAGCAGTACTTC	CASSFLGQGEYEQYF
NA	NA	TRBJ2-1	TRBV6-7	TGTGCCAGCAGATTAGGACAGAGAAGGCTCTTC	CASRLGQRRLF
NA	NA	TRBJ1-2	TRBV3-1	TGTGCCAGCAGCCAAGAGATGGGCGGCTACACCTTC	CASSQEMGGYTF
NA	few	TRBJ2-7	TRBV19	TGTGCCAGTAGTAAGTATCAGGAGGACCGGTCCTACGAGCAGTACTTC	CASSKYQEDRSYEQYF
NA	few	TRBJ2-3	TRBV2	TGTGCCAGCAGCCATAGACCATCAGATACGCAGTATTTT	CASSHRPSDTQYF
NA	many	TRBJ1-5	TRBV2	TGTGCCAGCAACCGACCGGACAGAGCAAATCAGCCCCAGCATTTT	CASNRPDRANQPQHF
NA	once	TRBJ2-5	TRBV20-1	TGCAGTGCCCATCGGGAGCCACAAGAGACCCAGTACTTC	CSAHREPQETQYF
NA	NA	TRBJ2-5	TRBV29-1	TGCAGCGTGGGCCTCGGGGCTAACCACGGCGAGACCCAGTACTTC	CSVGLGANHGETQYF
NA	many	TRBJ2-7	TRBV19	TGTGCCAGTAGTCCCAGGACGGTCTACGAGCAGTACTTC	CASSPRTVYEQYF
TRBD1	NA	TRBJ2-3	TRBV29-1	TGCAGCGTTGAAGGCCCAGGGGGCAGTGATACGCAGTATTTT	CSVEGPGGSDTQYF
NA	NA	TRBJ2-4	TRBV7-9	TGTGCCAGCAGTCTGGGGGTAGTAGCCAAAAACATTCAGTACTTC	CASSLGVVAKNIQYF
NA	few	TRBJ2-1	TRBV10-3	TGTGCCATCAGTGGTCGGCCCCAACTCAATGAGCAGTTCTTC	CAISGRPQLNEQFF
TRBD1	few	TRBJ2-1	TRBV2	TGTGCCAGCAGTGAGGGACAGGGGGCGATCAATGAGCAGTTCTTC	CASSEGQGAINEQFF
TRBD1	few	TRBJ2-3	TRBV25-1	TGTGCCAGCAGTGCTCGACAGGGGGCTAGCACAGATACGCAGTATTTT	CASSARQGASTDTQYF
NA	few	TRBJ1-2	TRBV6-5	TGTGCCAGCACGGGGGACGGACTCTATGGCTACACCTTC	CASTGDGLYGYTF
TRBD1	NA	TRBJ2-1	TRBV5-1	TGCGCCAGCAGCATACAGGGACAGAATATCTACAATGAGCAGTTCTTC	CASSIQGQNIYNEQFF